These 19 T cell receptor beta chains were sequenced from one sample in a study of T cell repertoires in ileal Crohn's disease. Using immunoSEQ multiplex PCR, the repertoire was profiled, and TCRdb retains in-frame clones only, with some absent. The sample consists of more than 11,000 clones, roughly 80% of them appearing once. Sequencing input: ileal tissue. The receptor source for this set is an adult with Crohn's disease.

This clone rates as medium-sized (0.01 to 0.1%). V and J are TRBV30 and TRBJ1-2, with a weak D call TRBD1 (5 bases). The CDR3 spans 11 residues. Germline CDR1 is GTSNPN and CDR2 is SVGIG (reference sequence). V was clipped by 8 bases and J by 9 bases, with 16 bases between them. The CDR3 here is CAGGGPTSYTF. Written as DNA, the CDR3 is TGTGCCGGCGGGGGACCTACAAGCTACACCTTC.

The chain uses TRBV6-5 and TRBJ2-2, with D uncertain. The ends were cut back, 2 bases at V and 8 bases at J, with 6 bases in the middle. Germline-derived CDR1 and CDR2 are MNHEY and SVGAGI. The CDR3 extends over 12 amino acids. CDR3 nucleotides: TGTGCCAGCAGTTACACGACTGGGGAGCTGTTTTTT. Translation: CASSYTTGELFF.

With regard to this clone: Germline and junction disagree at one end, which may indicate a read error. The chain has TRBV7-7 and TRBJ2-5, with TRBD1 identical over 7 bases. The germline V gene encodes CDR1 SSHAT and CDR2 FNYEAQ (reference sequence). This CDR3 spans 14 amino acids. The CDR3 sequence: CASSLGQDGETQYF. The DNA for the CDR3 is TGTGCTAGCAGCTTAGGACAGGACGGGGAGACCCAGTACTTC.

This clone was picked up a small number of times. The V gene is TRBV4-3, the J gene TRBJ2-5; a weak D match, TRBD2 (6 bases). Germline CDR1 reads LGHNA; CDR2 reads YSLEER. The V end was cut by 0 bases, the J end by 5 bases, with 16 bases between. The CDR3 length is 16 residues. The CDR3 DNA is TGCGCCAGCAGCCAAGATGGAGGGTCTTGGGGGGAGACCCAGTACTTC. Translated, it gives CASSQDGGSWGETQYF.

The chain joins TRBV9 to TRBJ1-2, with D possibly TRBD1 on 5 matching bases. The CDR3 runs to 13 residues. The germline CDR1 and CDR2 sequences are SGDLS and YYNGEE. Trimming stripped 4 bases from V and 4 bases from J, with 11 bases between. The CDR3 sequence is CASSFDRVYGYTF. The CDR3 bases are TGTGCCAGCAGCTTCGACAGAGTCTATGGCTACACCTTC.

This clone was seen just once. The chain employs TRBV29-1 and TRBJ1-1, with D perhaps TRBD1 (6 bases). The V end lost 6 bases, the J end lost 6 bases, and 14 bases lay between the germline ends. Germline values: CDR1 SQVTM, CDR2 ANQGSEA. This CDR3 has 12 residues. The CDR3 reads CSVTDSTAEAFF. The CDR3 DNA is TGCAGCGTCACGGACAGCACGGCTGAAGCTTTCTTT.

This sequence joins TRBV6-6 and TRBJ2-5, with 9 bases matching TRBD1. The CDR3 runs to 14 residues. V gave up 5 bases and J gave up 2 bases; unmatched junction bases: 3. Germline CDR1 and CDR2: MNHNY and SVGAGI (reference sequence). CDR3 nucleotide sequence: TGTGCCAGCAGTGATGGACAGGGGCAAGAGACCCAGTACTTC. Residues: CASSDGQGQETQYF.

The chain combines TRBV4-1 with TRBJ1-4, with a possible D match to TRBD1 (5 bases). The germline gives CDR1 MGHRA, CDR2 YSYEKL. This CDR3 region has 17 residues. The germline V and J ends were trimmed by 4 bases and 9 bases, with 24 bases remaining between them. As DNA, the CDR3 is TGCGCCAGCAGCCCCGCGCCCGGGGGTCAGGTCTTCAAAAAACTGTTTTTT. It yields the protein CASSPAPGGQVFKKLFF.

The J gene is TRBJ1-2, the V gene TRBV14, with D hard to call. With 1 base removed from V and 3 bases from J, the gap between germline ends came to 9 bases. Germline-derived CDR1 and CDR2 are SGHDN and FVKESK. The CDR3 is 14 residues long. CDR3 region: CASSQVRGDYGYTF. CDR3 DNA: TGTGCCAGCAGCCAAGTTCGGGGAGACTATGGCTACACCTTC.

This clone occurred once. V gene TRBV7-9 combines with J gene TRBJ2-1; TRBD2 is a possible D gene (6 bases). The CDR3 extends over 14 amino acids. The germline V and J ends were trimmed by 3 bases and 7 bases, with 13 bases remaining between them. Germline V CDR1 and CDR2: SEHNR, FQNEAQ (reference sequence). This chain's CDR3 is CASSLTSGRNEQFF. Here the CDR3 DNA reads TGTGCCAGCAGCTTGACCTCAGGGAGGAATGAGCAGTTCTTC.

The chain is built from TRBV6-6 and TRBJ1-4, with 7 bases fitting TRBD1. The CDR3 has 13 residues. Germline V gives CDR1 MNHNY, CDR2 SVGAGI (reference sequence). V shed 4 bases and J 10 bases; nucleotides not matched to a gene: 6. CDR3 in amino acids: CASSWGTAGKLFF. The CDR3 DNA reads TGTGCCAGCAGTTGGGGGACAGCCGGAAAACTGTTTTTT.

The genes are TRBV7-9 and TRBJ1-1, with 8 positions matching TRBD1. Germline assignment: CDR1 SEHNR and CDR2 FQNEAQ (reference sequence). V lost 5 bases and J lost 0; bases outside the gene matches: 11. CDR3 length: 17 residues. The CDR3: CASSRKPTGVMNTEAFF. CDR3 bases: TGTGCCAGCAGCCGAAAACCGACAGGGGTCATGAACACTGAAGCTTTCTTT. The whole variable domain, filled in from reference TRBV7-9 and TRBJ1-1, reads DTGVSQNPRHKITKRGQNVTFRCDPISEHNRLYWYRQTLGQGPEFLTYFQNEAQLEKSRLLSDRFSAERPKGSFSTLEIQRTEQGDSAMYLCASSRKPTGVMNTEAFFGQGTRLTVV.

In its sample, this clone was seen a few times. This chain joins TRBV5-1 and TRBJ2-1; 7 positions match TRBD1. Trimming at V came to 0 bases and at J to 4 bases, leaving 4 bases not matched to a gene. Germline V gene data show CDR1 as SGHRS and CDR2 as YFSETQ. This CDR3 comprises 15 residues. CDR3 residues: CASSLAGQAYNEQFF. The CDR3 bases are TGCGCCAGCAGCTTGGCCGGACAGGCTTACAATGAGCAGTTCTTC.

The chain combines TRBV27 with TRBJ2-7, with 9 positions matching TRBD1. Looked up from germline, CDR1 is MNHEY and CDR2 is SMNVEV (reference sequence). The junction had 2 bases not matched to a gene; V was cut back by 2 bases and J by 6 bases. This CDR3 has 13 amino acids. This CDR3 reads CASSLMGQGEQYF. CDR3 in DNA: TGTGCCAGCAGTTTAATGGGACAGGGCGAGCAGTACTTC.

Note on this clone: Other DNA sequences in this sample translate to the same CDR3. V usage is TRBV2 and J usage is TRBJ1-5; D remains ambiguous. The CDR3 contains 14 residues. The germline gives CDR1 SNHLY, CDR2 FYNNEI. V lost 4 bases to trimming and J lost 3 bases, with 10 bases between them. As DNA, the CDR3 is TGTGCCAGCAGTGTAAGGCAGGTCAATCAGCCCCAGCATTTT. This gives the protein CASSVRQVNQPQHF.

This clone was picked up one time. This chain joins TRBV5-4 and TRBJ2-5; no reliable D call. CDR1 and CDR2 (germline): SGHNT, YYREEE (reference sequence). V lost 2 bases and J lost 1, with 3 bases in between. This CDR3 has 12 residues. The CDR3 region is CASSFSQETQYF. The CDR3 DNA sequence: TGTGCCAGCAGCTTCTCCCAAGAGACCCAGTACTTC. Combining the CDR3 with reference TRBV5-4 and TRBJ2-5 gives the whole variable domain ETGVTQSPTHLIKTRGQQVTLRCSSQSGHNTVSWYQQALGQGPQFIFQYYREEENGRGNFPPRFSGLQFPNYSSELNVNALELDDSALYLCASSFSQETQYFGPGTRLLVL.

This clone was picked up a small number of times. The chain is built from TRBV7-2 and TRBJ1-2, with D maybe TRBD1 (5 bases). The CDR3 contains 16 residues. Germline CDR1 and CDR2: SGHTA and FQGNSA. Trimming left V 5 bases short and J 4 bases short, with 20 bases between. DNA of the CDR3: TGTGCCAGCAGCGGGGGTGGCGGGGTAAGGAGCTATGGCTACACCTTC. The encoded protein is CASSGGGGVRSYGYTF.

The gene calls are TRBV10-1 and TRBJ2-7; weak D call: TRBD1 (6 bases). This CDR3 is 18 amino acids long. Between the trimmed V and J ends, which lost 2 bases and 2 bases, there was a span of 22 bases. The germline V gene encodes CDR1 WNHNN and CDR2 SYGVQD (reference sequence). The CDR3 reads CASSEGPSGRGTPYEQYF. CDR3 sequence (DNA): TGCGCCAGCAGTGAGGGTCCCTCTGGCAGGGGCACCCCCTACGAGCAGTACTTC.

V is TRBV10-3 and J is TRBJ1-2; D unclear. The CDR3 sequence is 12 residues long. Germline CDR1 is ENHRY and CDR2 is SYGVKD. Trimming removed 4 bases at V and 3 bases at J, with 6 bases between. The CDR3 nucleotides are TGTGCCATCAGTGTTCAGGACTATGGCTACACCTTC. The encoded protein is CAISVQDYGYTF.